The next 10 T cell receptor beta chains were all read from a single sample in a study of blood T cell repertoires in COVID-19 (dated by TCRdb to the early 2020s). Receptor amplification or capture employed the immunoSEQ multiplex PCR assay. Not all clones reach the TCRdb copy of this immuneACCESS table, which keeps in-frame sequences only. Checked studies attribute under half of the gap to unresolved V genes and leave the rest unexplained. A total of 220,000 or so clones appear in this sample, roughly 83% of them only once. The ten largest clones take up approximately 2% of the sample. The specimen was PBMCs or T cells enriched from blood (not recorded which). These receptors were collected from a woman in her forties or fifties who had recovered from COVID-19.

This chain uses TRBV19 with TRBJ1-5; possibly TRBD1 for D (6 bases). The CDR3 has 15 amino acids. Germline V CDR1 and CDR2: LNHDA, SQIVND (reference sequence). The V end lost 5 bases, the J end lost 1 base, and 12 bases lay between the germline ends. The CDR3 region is CASSAHDRSNQPQHF. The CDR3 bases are TGTGCCAGTAGTGCTCACGACAGGAGCAATCAGCCCCAGCATTTT.

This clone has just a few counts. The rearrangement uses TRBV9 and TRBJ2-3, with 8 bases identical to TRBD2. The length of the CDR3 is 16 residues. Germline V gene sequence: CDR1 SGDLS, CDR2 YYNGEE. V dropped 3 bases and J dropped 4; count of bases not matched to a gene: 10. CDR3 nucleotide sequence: TGTGCCAGCAGCGCCGGGATTAGCGGGGTCTCAGATACGCAGTATTTT. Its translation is CASSAGISGVSDTQYF.

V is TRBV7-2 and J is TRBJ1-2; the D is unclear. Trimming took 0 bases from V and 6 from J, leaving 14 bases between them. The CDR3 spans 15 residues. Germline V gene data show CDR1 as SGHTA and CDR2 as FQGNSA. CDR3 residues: CASSLAFGESHGYTF. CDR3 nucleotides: TGTGCCAGCAGCTTAGCATTCGGGGAAAGCCATGGCTACACCTTC.

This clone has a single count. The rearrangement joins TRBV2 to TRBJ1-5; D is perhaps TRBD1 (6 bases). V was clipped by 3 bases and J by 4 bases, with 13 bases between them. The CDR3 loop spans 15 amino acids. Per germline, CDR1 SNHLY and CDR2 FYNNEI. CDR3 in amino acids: CASSEDQGPNQPQHF. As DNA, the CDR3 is TGTGCCAGCAGTGAGGATCAGGGGCCGAATCAGCCCCAGCATTTT. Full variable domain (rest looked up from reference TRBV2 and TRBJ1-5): EPEVTQTPSHQVTQMGQEVILRCVPISNHLYFYWYRQILGQKVEFLVSFYNNEISEKSEIFDDQFSVERPDGSNFTLKIRSTKLEDSAMYFCASSEDQGPNQPQHFGDGTRLSIL.

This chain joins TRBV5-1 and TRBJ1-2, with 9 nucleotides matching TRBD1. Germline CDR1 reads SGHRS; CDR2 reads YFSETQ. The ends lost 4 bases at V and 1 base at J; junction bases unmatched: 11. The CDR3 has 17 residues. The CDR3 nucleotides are TGCGCCAGCAGCCTCTATACCGGGACAGGGATTAACTATGGCTACACCTTC. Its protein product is CASSLYTGTGINYGYTF.

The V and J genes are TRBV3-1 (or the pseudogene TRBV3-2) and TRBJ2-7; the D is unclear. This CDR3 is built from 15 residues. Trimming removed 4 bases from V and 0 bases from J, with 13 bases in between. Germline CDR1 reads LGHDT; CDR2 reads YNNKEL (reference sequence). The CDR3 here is CASSRGYELSYEQYF. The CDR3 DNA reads TGTGCCAGCAGCCGTGGTTACGAGCTCTCCTACGAGCAGTACTTC.

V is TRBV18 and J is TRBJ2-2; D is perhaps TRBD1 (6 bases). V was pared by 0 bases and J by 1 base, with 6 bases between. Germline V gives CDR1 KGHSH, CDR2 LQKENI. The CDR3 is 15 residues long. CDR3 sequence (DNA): TGTGCCAGCTCACCACCACAGGGGAACACCGGGGAGCTGTTTTTT. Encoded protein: CASSPPQGNTGELFF. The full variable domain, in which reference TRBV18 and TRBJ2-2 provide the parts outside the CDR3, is NAGVMQNPRHLVRRRGQEARLRCSPMKGHSHVYWYRQLPEEGLKFMVYLQKENIIDESGMPKERFSAEFPKEGPSILRIQQVVRGDSAAYFCASSPPQGNTGELFFGEGSRLTVL.

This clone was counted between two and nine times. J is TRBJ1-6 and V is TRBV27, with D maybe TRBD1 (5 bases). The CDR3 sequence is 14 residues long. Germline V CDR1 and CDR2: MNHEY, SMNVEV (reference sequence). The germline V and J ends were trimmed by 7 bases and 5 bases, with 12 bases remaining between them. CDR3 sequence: CASTLGQNNSPLHF. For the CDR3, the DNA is TGTGCCAGCACCTTGGGGCAAAATAATTCACCCCTCCACTTT.

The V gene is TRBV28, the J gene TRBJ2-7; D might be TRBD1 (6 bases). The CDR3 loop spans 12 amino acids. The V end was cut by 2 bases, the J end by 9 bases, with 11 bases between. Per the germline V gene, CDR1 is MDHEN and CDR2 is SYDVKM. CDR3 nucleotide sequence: TGTGCCAGCAGTTTAGATGGGGGCGGGCAGTACTTC. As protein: CASSLDGGGQYF.

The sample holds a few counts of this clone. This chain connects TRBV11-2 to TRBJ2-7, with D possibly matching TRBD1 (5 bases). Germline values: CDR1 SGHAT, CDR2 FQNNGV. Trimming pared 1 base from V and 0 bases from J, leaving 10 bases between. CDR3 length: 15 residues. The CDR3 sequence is CASSLGQGLSYEQYF. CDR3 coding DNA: TGTGCCAGCAGCTTAGGGCAGGGCCTCTCCTACGAGCAGTACTTC.